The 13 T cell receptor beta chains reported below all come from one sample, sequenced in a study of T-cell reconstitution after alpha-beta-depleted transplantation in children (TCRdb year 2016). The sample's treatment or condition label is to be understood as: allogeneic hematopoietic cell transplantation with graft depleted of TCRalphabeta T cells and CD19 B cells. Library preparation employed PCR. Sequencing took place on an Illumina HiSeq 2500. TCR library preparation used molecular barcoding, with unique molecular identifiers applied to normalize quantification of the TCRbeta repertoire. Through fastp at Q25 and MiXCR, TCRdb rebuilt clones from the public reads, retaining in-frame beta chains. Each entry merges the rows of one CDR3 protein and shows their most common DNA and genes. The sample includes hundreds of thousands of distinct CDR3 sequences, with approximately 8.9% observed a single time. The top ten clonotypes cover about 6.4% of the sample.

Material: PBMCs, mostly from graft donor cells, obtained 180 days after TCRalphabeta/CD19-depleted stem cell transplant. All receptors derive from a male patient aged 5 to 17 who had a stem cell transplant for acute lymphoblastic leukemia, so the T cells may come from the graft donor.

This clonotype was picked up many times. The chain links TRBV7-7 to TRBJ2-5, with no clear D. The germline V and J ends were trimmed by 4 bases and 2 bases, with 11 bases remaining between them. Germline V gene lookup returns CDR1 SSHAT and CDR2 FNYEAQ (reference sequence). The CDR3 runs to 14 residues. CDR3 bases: TGTGCCAGCAGCTCCCTAAGAGCGCAAGAGACCCAGTACTTC. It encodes CASSSLRAQETQYF.

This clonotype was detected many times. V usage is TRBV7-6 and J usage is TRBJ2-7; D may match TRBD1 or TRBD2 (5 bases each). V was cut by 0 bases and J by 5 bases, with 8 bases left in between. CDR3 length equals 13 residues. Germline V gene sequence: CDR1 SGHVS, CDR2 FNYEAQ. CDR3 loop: CASSLAGTHEQYF. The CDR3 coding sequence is TGTGCCAGCAGCTTAGCGGGGACGCACGAGCAGTACTTC.

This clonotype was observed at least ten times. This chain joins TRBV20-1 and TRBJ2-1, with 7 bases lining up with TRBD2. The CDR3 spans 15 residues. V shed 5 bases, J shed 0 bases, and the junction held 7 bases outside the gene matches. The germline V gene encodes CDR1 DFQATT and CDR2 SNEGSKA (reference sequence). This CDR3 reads CSARPLAVSYNEQFF. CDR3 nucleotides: TGCAGTGCTCGTCCTCTAGCGGTCTCCTACAATGAGCAGTTCTTC.

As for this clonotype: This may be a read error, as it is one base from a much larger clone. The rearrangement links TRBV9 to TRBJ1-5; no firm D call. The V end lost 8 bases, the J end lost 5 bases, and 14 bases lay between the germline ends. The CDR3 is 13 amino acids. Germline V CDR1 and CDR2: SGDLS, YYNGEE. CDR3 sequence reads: CARAHVPHQPQHF. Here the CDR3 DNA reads TGTGCCAGAGCTCACGTTCCCCATCAGCCCCAGCATTTT.

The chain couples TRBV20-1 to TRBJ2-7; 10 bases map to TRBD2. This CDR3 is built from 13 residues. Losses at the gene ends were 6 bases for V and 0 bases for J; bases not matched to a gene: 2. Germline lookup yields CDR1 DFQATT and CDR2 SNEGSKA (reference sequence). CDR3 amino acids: CSAGLADSYEQYF. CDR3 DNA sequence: TGCAGTGCCGGACTAGCGGACTCCTACGAGCAGTACTTC.

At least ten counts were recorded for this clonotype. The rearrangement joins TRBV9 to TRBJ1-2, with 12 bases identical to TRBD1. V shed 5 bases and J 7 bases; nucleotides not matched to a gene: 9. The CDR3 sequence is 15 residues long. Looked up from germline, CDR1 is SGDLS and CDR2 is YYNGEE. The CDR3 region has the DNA TGTGCCAGCAGTGGAACCGGGACAGGGGGCTTTGGCTACACCTTC. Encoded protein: CASSGTGTGGFGYTF.

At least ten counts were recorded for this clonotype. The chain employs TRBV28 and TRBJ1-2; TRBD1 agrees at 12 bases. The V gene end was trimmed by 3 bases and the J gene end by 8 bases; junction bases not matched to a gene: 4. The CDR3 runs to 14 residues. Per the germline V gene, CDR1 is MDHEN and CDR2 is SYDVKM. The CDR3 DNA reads TGTGCCAGCAGTTTCGGGACAGGGGGCGGGGGCTACACCTTC. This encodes CASSFGTGGGGYTF.

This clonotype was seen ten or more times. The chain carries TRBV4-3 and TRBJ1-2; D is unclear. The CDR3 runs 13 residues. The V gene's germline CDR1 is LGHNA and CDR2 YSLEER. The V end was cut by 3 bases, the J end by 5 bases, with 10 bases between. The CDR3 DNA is TGCGCCAGCAGCCAGACTCCATCTTATGGCTACACCTTC. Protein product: CASSQTPSYGYTF.

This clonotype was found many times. In DNA form, the CDR3 reads TGTGCCAGCAGTTTAGTAAGGGCCGGGGAGCTGTTTTTT. This translates into CASSLVRAGELFF. The V call is TRBV12-3 or TRBV12-4, the J call TRBJ2-2, with no clear D. V dropped 1 base and J dropped 6 bases, with 6 bases sitting between them. The CDR3 consists of 13 residues.

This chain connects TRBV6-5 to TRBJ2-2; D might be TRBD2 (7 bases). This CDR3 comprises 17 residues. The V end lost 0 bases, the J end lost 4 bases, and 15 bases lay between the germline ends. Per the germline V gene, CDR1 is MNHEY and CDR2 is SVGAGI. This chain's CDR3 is CASSYSMEGGATGELFF. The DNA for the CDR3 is TGTGCCAGCAGTTACTCCATGGAGGGGGGGGCCACCGGGGAGCTGTTTTTT.

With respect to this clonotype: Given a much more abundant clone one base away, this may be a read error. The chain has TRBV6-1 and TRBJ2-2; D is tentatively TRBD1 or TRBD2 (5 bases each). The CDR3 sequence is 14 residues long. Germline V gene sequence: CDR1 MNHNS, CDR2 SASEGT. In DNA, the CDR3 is TGTGCCAGCAGGACCGAGGGCTACACCGGGGACCTGTTTTTT. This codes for CASRTEGYTGDLFF.

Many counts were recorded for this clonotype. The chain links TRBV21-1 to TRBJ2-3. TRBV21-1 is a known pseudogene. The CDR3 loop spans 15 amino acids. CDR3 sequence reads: CASSKAVKTTDTQYF. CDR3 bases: TGTGCCAGCAGCAAAGCCGTAAAGACCACAGATACGCAGTATTTT.

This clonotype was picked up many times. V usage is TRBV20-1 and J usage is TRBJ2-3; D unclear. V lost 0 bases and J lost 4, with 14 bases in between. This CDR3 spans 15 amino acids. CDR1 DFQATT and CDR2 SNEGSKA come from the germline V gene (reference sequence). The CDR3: CSARDLVGRPDTQYF. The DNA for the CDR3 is TGCAGTGCTAGAGATCTGGTGGGAAGGCCAGATACGCAGTATTTT.